Shown below are 9 T cell receptor beta chains from a single sample sequenced in a study of cytomegalovirus exposure and HLA in healthy donors. PCR amplification relied on 60 Vbeta primers (plus 13 Jbeta primers). Clones were read by immunoSEQ multiplex PCR, and TCRdb kept only the in-frame ones, dropping some. The sample holds 150,000 to 200,000 clones, roughly 85% seen once. What was sequenced was PBMCs. Source of these receptors: a man aged 18 to 30 in good health and CMV-seropositive.

This clone has just a few counts. The chain couples TRBV10-3 to TRBJ2-7, with D perhaps matching TRBD1 (5 bases). V lost 0 bases and J lost 2, with 8 bases in between. The germline gives CDR1 ENHRY, CDR2 SYGVKD. The CDR3 loop spans 14 amino acids. In nucleotides, the CDR3 is TGTGCCATCAGTGAGTCAGGCAGGGCCTACGAGCAGTACTTC. Its protein product is CAISESGRAYEQYF.

This clone was observed once. The chain joins TRBV7-2 to TRBJ1-3, with a tentative D call TRBD1 (6 bases). Trimming stripped 5 bases from V and 0 bases from J, with 11 bases between. The CDR3 contains 15 residues. The V gene's germline CDR1 is SGHTA and CDR2 FQGNSA. The CDR3 here is CASSPQTGSGNTIYF. CDR3 sequence (DNA): TGTGCCAGCAGCCCGCAGACAGGCTCTGGAAACACCATATATTTT.

A single count supports this clone. The chain combines TRBV12-5 with TRBJ2-3, with unresolved D. Trimming removed 1 base at V and 1 base at J, with 6 bases between. This CDR3 is 14 amino acids long. Germline values: CDR1 LGHNT, CDR2 FRNRAP. The CDR3 DNA reads as TGTGCTAGTGGTTTGGCCCAGGGCACAGATACGCAGTATTTT. Amino acid sequence: CASGLAQGTDTQYF.

This clone has a handful of counts. The rearrangement links TRBV5-4 to TRBJ1-4, with TRBD1 identical over 7 bases. Looked up from germline, CDR1 is SGHNT and CDR2 is YYREEE (reference sequence). The CDR3 has 13 residues. J gave up 6 bases and V 3 bases, and 2 bases lay outside the gene matches. The CDR3 bases are TGTGCCAGCAGCTCAGACAGGGATGAAAAACTGTTTTTT. This gives the protein CASSSDRDEKLFF. Using reference TRBV5-4 and TRBJ1-4 for the parts outside the CDR3, the full variable domain is ETGVTQSPTHLIKTRGQQVTLRCSSQSGHNTVSWYQQALGQGPQFIFQYYREEENGRGNFPPRFSGLQFPNYSSELNVNALELDDSALYLCASSSDRDEKLFFGSGTQLSVL.

The genes are TRBV6-5 and TRBJ2-3; possible D gene TRBD2, 5 bases. The CDR3 runs 15 residues. The V end was cut by 2 bases, the J end by 5 bases, with 14 bases between. The germline V gene encodes CDR1 MNHEY and CDR2 SVGAGI. The CDR3 nucleotides are TGTGCCAGCAGTTACCGGGCGGGCCTCCGAGATACGCAGTATTTT. This gives the protein CASSYRAGLRDTQYF.

The chain couples TRBV10-3 to TRBJ2-7; TRBD1 matches 10 bases. V was clipped by 7 bases and J by 5 bases; unmatched bases: 2. Germline V gene data show CDR1 as ENHRY and CDR2 as SYGVKD. The CDR3 extends over 12 amino acids. The CDR3 region is CAIMGTGDEQYF. For the CDR3, the DNA is TGTGCCATCATGGGGACAGGGGACGAGCAGTACTTC.

The chain uses TRBV5-1 and TRBJ2-3; 11 bases fit TRBD2. Germline lookup yields CDR1 SGHRS and CDR2 YFSETQ. The junction had 11 bases not matched to a gene; V was cut back by 4 bases and J by 4 bases. The CDR3 sequence is 17 residues long. CDR3 protein: CASSLSRLAGGADTQYF. CDR3 nucleotides: TGCGCCAGCAGCCTGAGTAGGCTAGCGGGGGGCGCAGATACGCAGTATTTT.

The chain carries TRBV29-1 and TRBJ2-7, with 7 positions matching TRBD2. After removal of 4 bases from V and 3 bases from J, the junction contained 3 bases not matched to a gene. This CDR3 has 12 amino acids. Germline loops: CDR1 SQVTM, CDR2 ANQGSEA. This CDR3 reads CSVGLADYEQYF. DNA of the CDR3: TGCAGCGTTGGCCTAGCGGACTACGAGCAGTACTTC.

This sequence joins TRBV7-6 and TRBJ2-3, with 9 positions matching TRBD1. The CDR3 sequence is 16 residues long. Germline CDR1 SGHVS, CDR2 FNYEAQ. V shed 6 bases, J shed 2 bases, and the junction held 9 bases outside the gene matches. The CDR3: CASRAWDRDFTDTQYF. The CDR3 nucleotides read TGTGCCAGCAGAGCCTGGGACAGGGATTTCACAGATACGCAGTATTTT.